This is a list of T cell receptor beta chains from one sample in a study of tumor-infiltrating lymphocytes in primary liver carcinoma. TCRdb called the multiplex PCR reads again in MiXCR, with one record for every CDR3 protein. This sample yields over 45,000 distinct CDR3 sequences, of which just over 70% are seen a single time; roughly 27% belongs to the top ten. Sequenced input: liver tumor tissue from sampling region 5. These receptor sequences come from a man in his forties with primary liver carcinoma and hepatitis B virus infection. Both conserved end residues are part of each CDR3.

>TRBJ1-1|TRBV12-3/TRBV12-4
CASSVTGLTEAFF
>TRBJ1-2|TRBV6-1
CVSSEARRGRNYGYTF
>TRBJ2-3|TRBV6-1
CASVLAGGADTQYF
>TRBJ2-7|TRBV4-1
CASSQDFPPNGEQYF
>TRBJ2-3|TRBV7-8
CASSLAVGVAQATQYF
>TRBJ1-4|TRBV29-1
CSAAINEKLFF
>TRBJ2-2|TRBV30
CAWSGLAGANTGELFF
>TRBJ1-1|TRBV29-1
CSVTQCRDTEAFF
>TRBJ2-5|TRBV4-1
CANSQEKETQNF
>TRBJ1-1|TRBV4-1
CASSQLRGGDTEAFF
>TRBJ2-7|TRBV6-8
CASSLGQVATREQYF
>TRBJ2-5|TRBV11-2
CGSSSTGILSFQYF
>TRBJ2-7|TRBV28
CASSSLRQGYSYEQYF
>NA|TRBV6-5
CASSPRERSAKHYNEQYF
>TRBJ2-3|TRBV29-1
CRVSGVRTSGRATDTQYF
>TRBJ2-1|TRBV11-2
CASSLRVRKQFF
>TRBJ2-3|TRBV10-3
CAISEETVRDTQYF
>TRBJ1-1|TRBV11-2
CAFSTRGAGITKTEAFF
>TRBJ1-3|TRBV27
CASSLSYSGNTIYF
>TRBJ2-4|TRBV28
CASSAIPKNIQYF
>TRBJ2-1|TRBV29-1
CSVDAQRSNEQFF
>TRBJ1-6|TRBV7-8
CASSIQGRENSALRF
>TRBJ2-2|TRBV10-1
CASIAFSQGPGRNTGELFF
>TRBJ2-1|TRBV5-4
CASSLDRGHYNVQFF
>TRBJ2-2|TRBV28
CASRLGGTGELFF
>TRBJ2-1|TRBV29-1
CSIVSGTGGAGRQFF
>TRBJ1-1|TRBV7-3
CASSLEMNTGAFF
>TRBJ2-1|TRBV11-3
CASSLSGTNGGSEQFF
>TRBJ2-3|TRBV2
CASNSRGRGTDTQYF
>TRBJ1-2|TRBV6-1
CATSVKQAIYDYTF
>TRBJ2-5|TRBV30
CAWSGPPLLDQETQYF
>TRBJ2-7|TRBV6-1
CASSNGPYERYF
>TRBJ2-3|TRBV12-5
CASGLGLDGTGTQYF
>TRBJ2-7|TRBV11-2
CASKAGYEGYF
>TRBJ1-3|TRBV10-1
CASSESTGSGNTIYF
>TRBJ2-3|TRBV6-1
CASSAGANTGTQYF
>TRBJ2-1|TRBV11-2
CAIGQDQASSNEQFF
>TRBJ2-1|TRBV11-2
CASSPRLAGVPMGQFF
>TRBJ2-1|TRBV19
CASTVYDYNEQFF
>TRBJ2-1|TRBV10-3
CAISSYNEQFF
>TRBJ2-5|TRBV7-2
CASSLQREETQYF
>TRBJ2-1|TRBV11-2
CANSLRPSGRIYEQFF
>TRBJ1-2|TRBV29-1
CSYDSGDRGYGCTF
>TRBJ2-7|TRBV6-2/TRBV6-3
CASSYSSYSGRSYEQYF
>TRBJ2-7|TRBV2
CASSYDRASYEQYF
>TRBJ1-1|TRBV7-9
CASSLVDGDEALF
>TRBJ2-3|TRBV7-3
CASSLSSTDTQYF
>TRBJ2-2|TRBV10-1
CASSELARGELFF
>TRBJ2-1|TRBV29-1
CSVNRDGAYNEQFF
>TRBJ2-7|TRBV4-1
CVSSQLLLALPDKLGSYEQYF
>TRBJ1-4|TRBV12-3/TRBV12-4
CASTSSQNEILFF
>TRBJ2-3|TRBV28
CASSYGLGGGDTQYF
>TRBJ2-1|TRBV7-3
CASSLGRQGEQFF
>TRBJ1-1|TRBV19
CATSLRTEALF
>TRBJ2-1|TRBV6-1
CTSRLAGGYDQFF
>TRBJ2-5|TRBV28
CASSLEGVETQYF
>TRBJ2-2|TRBV6-5
CASSYAVDGTGKPLF
>TRBJ2-4|TRBV4-1
CASRQIPVTSAAKNIQYF
>TRBJ1-1|TRBV11-2
CASSPLPDAMNTEASF
>TRBJ1-5|TRBV4-1
CASYLGGGDGQPQHF